The source of this T cell receptor beta chain is a study of CD8+CD57+ T cells in acquired aplastic anemia. Across the study: The study obtained an average of about 3.1 ug of DNA from sorted CD4+ and CD8+ cells.

The TCR beta profiling, which covered VDJ combination and CDR3 sequence, was carried out using genomic DNA as the template. One entry per CDR3 protein results from TCRdb running MiXCR on the reads. The table shows some 240,000 distinct CDR3 sequences, with about a third occurring only once. Findings and caveats of the study: Patients versus controls showed no significant CD8+ Simpson's diversity difference. Between patients and controls, around 31 CD8+ CDR3 sequences were found in common.

This CDR3 region has 17 residues. V dropped 9 bases and J dropped 1; count of bases not matched to a gene: 16. Germline V gene lookup returns CDR1 SNHLY and CDR2 FYNNEI. Concerning this clonotype: Its antigen is unidentified. This clone may be a read error of a much larger clone one base away.

V gene TRBV2 combines with J gene TRBJ2-7; 9 bases are a match to TRBD1. This TCR was sampled from a human donor in good health, serving as a control. Sequences were obtained from sorted CD4+, CD8+, or CD8+CD57+ T cells (not recorded which) from PBMCs. This chain's CDR3 is CARTRGQGLVGSYEQYF. The CDR3 DNA is TGTGCCAGAACCCGGGGACAGGGTCTGGTAGGGTCCTACGAGCAGTACTTC.